This T cell receptor beta chain was sequenced during a study of T cell responses to AZD1222 COVID-19 vaccine. This table comes from immunoSEQ multiplex PCR, and its TCRdb copy is limited to in-frame clones, with some not included. The table lists about 200,000 clones, 85% to 95% of them singletons. V gave up 6 bases and J gave up 2 bases, with 10 bases separating them. Germline CDR1 and CDR2: MNHEY and SVGEGT. The CDR3 covers 13 residues. The input for sequencing was peripheral blood, taken on day 0 of MenACWY control vaccination. The rearrangement links TRBV6-2 or TRBV6-3 to TRBJ1-1; no firm D call. The clonotype originates from an adult in good health. The CDR3 protein is CASSPTRNTEAFF. The CDR3 nucleotides read TGTGCCAGCAGCCCGACACGCAACACTGAAGCTTTCTTT.